This T cell receptor (beta chain) was captured by sequencing in a study of a mutant IDH1 vaccine in newly diagnosed glioma (dated by TCRdb to the early 2020s). Describing the broader study: Eight vaccinations were administered to patients in weeks 1, 3, 5, 7, 11, 15, 19 and 23, corresponding to visits V03 through V10. Longitudinal TCRB deep sequencing was performed for roughly 27 treated patients wherever samples were available for exploratory analyses. Vaccination was initiated 4-6 weeks after radiotherapy alone, or concurrently with temozolomide cycles in the chemotherapy-containing groups. Peripheral blood samples were drawn at six visits, namely V03 (baseline), V05, V07, V10, V12 and V13. The approximately 29 treated patients were roughly 62% male and roughly 40% female, with a mean age of around 40 years. Before enrollment, patients had received standard therapy of radiotherapy alone, temozolomide alone, or radiochemotherapy with temozolomide; most received the combination.

The germline V gene encodes CDR1 LGHNA and CDR2 YSLEER. V is shortened by 0 bases, J by 5 bases, and the region joining them spans 1 base. The cysteine opens and the phenylalanine closes a CDR3 of 12 amino acids. Only the CDR3 portion is preserved as DNA: 36 bases, with reading frame beginning at the first base. Overall study outcomes, separate from this receptor: Pseudoprogression seemed to be unrelated to changes in the top peripheral T cell clonotypes found by TCRB sequencing. The authors noted that analyses of patient blood samples could not be reproduced because of sample limitations. Across multiple MHC alleles, vaccine-induced immune responses were seen in 90% to 95% of patients. PBMC samples for TCRB deep sequencing were selected based on availability.

About this clone: The specificity of this receptor is unknown. Within one base of it there is no much larger clone, and no base qualities were kept.

The time point tag for this specimen amounts to: week 11, during vaccination. Every vaccine dose consisted of 300 ug of a 20-mer mutant IDH1 peptide in Montanide, administered subcutaneously together with topical imiquimod. All donors had newly diagnosed IDH1-mutant astrocytomas of WHO grade 3 or 4 that showed loss of nuclear ATRX. The samples were drawn from NOA16, a multicentre, single-arm, open-label phase I trial in Germany that tested a mutant IDH1 peptide vaccine in humans for the first time. Genomic DNA for TCRB sequencing was extracted from EDTA blood using the DNeasy Blood and Tissue Kit. Libraries came from the immunoSEQ multiplex PCR assay. The hsTCRB Kit was used according to the manufacturer's protocol to amplify rearranged TCR beta chain sequences. Sequencing of TCRB libraries was carried out on an Illumina MiSeq. Turning to the authors' computational methods: The proprietary platform of the kit vendor was used for demultiplexing, trimming and gene mapping. This immuneACCESS table, as held by TCRdb, lists in-frame sequences with V and J called but not all clones. Of the missing ones, under half trace to an unresolved V gene in checked studies; the others have no known cause. D and trimming were read from the DNA, whereas the V and J calls and clone size are those reported in that table. Across this sample there are around 25,000 clones, with about 77% seen only once. The top ten clonotypes cover 8.5% to 9.5% of the sample.

This clonotype originated in a woman aged 18-29 years with glioma. The sequenced sample was PBMCs, obtained from a glioma patient whose treatment included an IDH1 peptide vaccine. The chain joins TRBV4-3 to TRBJ2-2; the D gene remains uncertain. The sequence in DNA is TGCGCCAGCAGCCAAGAAACCGGGGAGCTGTTTTTT. This yields the protein CASSQETGELFF.